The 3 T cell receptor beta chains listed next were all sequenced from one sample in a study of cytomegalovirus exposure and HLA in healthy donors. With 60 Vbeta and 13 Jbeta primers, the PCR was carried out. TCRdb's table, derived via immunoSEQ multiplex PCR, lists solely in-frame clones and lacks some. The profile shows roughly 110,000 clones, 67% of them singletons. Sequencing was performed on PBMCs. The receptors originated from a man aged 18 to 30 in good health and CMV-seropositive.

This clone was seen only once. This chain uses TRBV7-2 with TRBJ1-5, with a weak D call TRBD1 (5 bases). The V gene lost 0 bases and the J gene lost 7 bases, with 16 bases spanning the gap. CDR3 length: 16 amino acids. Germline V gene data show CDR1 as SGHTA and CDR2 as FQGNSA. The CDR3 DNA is TGTGCCAGCAGCTTAGCAAGCGTCCGGGAGGGGCAGCCCCAGCATTTT. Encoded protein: CASSLASVREGQPQHF.

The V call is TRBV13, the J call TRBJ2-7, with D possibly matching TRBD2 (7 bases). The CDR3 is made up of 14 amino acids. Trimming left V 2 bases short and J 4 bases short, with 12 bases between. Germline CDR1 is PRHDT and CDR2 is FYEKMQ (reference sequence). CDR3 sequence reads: CASSLRGGSYEQYV. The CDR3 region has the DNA TGTGCCAGCAGCTTAAGGGGGGGCAGTTACGAGCAGTACGTC.

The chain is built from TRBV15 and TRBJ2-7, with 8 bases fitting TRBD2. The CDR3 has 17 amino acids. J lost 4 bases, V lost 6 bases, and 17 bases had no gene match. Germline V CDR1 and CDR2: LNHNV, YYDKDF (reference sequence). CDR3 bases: TGTGCCACCAGGGGGGTCTTAGCGGGGCATGGGGATTACGAGCAGTACGTC. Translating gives CATRGVLAGHGDYEQYV.